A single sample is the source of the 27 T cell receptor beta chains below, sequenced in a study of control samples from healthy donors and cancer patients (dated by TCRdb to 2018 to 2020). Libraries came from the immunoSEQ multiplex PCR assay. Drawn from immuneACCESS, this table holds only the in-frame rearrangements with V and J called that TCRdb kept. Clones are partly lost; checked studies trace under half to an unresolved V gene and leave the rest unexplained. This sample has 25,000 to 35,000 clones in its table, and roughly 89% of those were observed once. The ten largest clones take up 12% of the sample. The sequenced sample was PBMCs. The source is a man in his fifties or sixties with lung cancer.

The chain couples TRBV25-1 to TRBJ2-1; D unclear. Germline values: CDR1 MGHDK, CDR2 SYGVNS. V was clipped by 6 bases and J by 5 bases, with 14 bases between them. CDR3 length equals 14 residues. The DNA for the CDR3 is TGTGCCAGCAGACGTACGAAGCCCAACAATGAGCAGTTCTTC. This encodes CASRRTKPNNEQFF.

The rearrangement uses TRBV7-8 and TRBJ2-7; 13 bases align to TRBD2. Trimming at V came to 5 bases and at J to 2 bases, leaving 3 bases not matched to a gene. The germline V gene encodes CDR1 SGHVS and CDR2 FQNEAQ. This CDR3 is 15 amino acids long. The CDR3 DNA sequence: TGTGCCAGCAGCCCACTAGCGGGGGGGACCTACGAGCAGTACTTC. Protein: CASSPLAGGTYEQYF.

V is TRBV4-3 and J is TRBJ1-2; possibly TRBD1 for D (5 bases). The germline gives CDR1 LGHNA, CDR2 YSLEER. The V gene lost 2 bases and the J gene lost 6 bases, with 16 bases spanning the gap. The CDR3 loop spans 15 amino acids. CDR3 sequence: CASSQLTGVGDGYTF. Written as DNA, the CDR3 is TGCGCCAGCAGCCAACTTACGGGTGTGGGGGATGGCTACACCTTC.

The CDR3 nucleotides are TGCGCCAGCAGCCAGAACCCAGGGCTTCTTGACCCCGGGGAGCTGTTTTTT. Protein: CASSQNPGLLDPGELFF. The chain joins TRBV4-3 to TRBJ2-2; D is possibly TRBD1 (5 bases). CDR3 length equals 17 residues. V lost 3 bases and J lost 6, with 20 bases in between. Per germline, CDR1 LGHNA and CDR2 YSLEER.

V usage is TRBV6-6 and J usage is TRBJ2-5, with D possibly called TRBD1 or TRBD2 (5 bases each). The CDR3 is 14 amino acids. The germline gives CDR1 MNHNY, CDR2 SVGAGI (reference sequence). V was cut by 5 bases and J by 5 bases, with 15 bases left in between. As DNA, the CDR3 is TGTGCCAGCAGTACCTTTGGGGGTGGGGAGACCCAGTACTTC. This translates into CASSTFGGGETQYF.

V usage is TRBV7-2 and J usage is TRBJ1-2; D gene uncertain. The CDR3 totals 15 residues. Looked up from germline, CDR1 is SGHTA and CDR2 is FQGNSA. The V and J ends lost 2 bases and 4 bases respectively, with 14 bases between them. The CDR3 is CASSLLRQSGYGYTF. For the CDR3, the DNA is TGTGCCAGCAGCTTATTACGTCAATCAGGCTATGGCTACACCTTC.

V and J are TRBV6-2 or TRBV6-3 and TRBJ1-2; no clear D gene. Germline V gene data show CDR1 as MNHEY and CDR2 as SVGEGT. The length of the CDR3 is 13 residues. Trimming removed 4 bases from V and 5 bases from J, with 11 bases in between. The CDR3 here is CASSSWGRYGYTF. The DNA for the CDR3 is TGTGCCAGCAGTTCGTGGGGTCGATATGGCTACACCTTC.

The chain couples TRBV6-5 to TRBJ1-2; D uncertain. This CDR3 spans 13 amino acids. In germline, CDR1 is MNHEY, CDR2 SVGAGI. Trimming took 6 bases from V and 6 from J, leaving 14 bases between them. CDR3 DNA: TGTGCCAGCAGCGCGGGCCGTCGAAATGGCTACACCTTC. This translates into CASSAGRRNGYTF.

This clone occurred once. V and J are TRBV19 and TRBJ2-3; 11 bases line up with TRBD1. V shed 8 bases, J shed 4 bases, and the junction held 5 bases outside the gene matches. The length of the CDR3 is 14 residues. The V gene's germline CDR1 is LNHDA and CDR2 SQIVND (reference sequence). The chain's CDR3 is CASEDRGRSDTQYF. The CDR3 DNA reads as TGTGCCAGTGAGGACAGGGGGCGGTCAGATACGCAGTATTTT.

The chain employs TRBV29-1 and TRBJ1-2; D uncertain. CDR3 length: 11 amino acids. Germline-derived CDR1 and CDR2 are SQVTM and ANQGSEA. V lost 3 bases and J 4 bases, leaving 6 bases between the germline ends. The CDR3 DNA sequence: TGCAGCGTTGAGGCAGCCTATGGCTACACCTTC. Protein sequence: CSVEAAYGYTF.

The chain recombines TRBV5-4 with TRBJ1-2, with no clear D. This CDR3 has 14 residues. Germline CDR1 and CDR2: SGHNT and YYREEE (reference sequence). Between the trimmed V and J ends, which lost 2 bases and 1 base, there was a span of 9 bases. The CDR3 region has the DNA TGTGCCAGCAGCTTCCCGGGAGATAACTATGGCTACACCTTC. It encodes CASSFPGDNYGYTF.

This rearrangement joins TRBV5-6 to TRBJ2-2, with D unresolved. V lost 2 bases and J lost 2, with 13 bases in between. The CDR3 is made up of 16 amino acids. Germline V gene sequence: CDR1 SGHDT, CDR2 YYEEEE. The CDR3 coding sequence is TGTGCCAGCAGCTTATTCCCCTCTTTTAACACCGGGGAGCTGTTTTTT. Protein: CASSLFPSFNTGELFF. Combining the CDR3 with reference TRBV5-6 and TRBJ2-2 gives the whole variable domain DAGVTQSPTHLIKTRGQQVTLRCSPKSGHDTVSWYQQALGQGPQFIFQYYEEEERQRGNFPDRFSGHQFPNYSSELNVNALLLGDSALYLCASSLFPSFNTGELFFGEGSRLTVL.

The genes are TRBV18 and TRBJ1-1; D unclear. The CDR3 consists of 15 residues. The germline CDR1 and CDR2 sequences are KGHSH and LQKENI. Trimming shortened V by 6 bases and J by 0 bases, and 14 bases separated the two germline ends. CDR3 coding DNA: TGTGCCAGCTCTCCCTCCGAGGTGCTGAACACTGAAGCTTTCTTT. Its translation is CASSPSEVLNTEAFF. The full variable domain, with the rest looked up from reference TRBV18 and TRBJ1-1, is NAGVMQNPRHLVRRRGQEARLRCSPMKGHSHVYWYRQLPEEGLKFMVYLQKENIIDESGMPKERFSAEFPKEGPSILRIQQVVRGDSAAYFCASSPSEVLNTEAFFGQGTRLTVV.

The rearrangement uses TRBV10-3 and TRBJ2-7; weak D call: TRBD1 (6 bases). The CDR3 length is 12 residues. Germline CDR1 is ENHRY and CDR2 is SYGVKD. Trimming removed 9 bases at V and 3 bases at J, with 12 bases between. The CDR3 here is CAISLGGYEQYF. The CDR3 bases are TGTGCCATATCCCTAGGGGGCTACGAGCAGTACTTC.

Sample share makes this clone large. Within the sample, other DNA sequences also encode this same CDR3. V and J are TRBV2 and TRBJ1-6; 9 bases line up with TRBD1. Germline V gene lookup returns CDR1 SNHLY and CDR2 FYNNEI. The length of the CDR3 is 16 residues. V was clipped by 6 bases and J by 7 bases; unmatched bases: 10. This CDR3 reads CASRGGGTGRNSPLHF. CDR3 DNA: TGTGCCAGCAGAGGGGGGGGGACAGGGCGAAATTCACCCCTCCACTTT.

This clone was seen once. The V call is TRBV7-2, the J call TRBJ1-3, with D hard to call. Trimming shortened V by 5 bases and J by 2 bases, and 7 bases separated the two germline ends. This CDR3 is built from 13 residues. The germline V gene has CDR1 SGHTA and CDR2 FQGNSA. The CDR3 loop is CASSPETGNTIYF. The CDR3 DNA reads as TGTGCCAGCAGCCCCGAGACTGGAAACACCATATATTTT.

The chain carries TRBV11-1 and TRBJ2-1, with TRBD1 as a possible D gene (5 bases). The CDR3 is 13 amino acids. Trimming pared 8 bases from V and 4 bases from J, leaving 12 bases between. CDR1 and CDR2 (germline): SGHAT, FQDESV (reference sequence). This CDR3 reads CASGQGPYNEQFF. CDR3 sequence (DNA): TGTGCCAGCGGGCAGGGCCCTTACAATGAGCAGTTCTTC.

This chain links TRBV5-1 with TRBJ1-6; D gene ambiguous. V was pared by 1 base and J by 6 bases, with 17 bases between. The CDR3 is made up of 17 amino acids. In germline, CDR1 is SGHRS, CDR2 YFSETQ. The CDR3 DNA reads TGCGCCAGCAGCTTGCTTCCAGCCAGGAGCCTTAATTCACCCCTCCACTTT. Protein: CASSLLPARSLNSPLHF. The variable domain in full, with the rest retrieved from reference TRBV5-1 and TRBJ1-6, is KAGVTQTPRYLIKTRGQQVTLSCSPISGHRSVSWYQQTPGQGLQFLFEYFSETQRNKGNFPGRFSGRQFSNSRSEMNVSTLELGDSALYLCASSLLPARSLNSPLHFGNGTRLTVT.

As DNA, the CDR3 is TGTGCTAGTGGTTTGGTATGGGGCGGGGGCGCAAATCTTGAGCAGTTCTTC. It yields the protein CASGLVWGGGANLEQFF. The chain couples TRBV12-5 to TRBJ2-1; D is possibly TRBD2 (7 bases). V was clipped by 0 bases and J by 9 bases, with 21 bases between them. Looked up from germline, CDR1 is LGHNT and CDR2 is FRNRAP. This CDR3 region has 17 residues.

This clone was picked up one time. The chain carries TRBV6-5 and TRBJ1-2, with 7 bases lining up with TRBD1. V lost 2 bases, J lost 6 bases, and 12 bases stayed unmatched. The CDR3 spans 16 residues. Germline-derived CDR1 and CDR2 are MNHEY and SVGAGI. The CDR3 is CASSYGNRGSENGYTF. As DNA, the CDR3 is TGTGCCAGCAGTTACGGTAACAGGGGAAGTGAGAATGGCTACACCTTC.

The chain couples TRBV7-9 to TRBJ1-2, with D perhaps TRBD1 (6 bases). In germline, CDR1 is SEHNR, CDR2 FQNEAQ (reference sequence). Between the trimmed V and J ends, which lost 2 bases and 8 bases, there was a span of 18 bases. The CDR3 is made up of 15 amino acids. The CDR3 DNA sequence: TGTGCCAGCAGCTTACTTGAGGGGGTGGCCGGGGGCTACACCTTC. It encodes CASSLLEGVAGGYTF.

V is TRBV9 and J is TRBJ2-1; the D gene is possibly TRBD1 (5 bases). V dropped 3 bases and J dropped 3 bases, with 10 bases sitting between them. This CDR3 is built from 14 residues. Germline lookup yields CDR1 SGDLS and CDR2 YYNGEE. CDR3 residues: CASSARASYNEQFF. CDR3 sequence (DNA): TGTGCCAGCAGCGCCAGGGCAAGCTACAATGAGCAGTTCTTC.

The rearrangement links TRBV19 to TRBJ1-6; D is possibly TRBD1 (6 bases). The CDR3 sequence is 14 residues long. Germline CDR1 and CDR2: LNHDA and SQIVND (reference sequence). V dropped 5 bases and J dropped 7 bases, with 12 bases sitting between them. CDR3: CASSADRLNSPLHF. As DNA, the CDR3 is TGTGCCAGTAGTGCGGACAGACTCAATTCACCCCTCCACTTT.

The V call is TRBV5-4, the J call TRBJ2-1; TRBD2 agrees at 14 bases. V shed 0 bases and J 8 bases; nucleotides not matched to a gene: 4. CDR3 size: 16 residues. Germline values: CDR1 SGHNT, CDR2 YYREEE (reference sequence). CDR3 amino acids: CASSLELTSGGDEQFF. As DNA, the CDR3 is TGTGCCAGCAGCTTGGAATTGACTAGCGGGGGGGATGAGCAGTTCTTC.

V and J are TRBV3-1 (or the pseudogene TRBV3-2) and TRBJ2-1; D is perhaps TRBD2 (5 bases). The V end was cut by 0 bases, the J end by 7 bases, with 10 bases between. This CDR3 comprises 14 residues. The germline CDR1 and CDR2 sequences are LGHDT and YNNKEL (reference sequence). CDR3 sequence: CASSQEPRENEQFF. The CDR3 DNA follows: TGTGCCAGCAGCCAAGAGCCAAGGGAGAATGAGCAGTTCTTC.

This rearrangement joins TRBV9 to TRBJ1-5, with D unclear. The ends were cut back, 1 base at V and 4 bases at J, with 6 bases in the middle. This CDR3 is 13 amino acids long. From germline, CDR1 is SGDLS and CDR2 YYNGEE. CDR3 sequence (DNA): TGTGCCAGCAGCGTAACAGCTAATCAGCCCCAGCATTTT. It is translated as CASSVTANQPQHF. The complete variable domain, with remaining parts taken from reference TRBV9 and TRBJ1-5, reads DSGVTQTPKHLITATGQRVTLRCSPRSGDLSVYWYQQSLDQGLQFLIQYYNGEERAKGNILERFSAQQFPDLHSELNLSSLELGDSALYFCASSVTANQPQHFGDGTRLSIL.

The CDR3 here is CASSYGLPRQGLNTGELFF. CDR3 coding DNA: TGTGCCAGCAGTTATGGGCTGCCCAGACAGGGCCTGAACACCGGGGAGCTGTTTTTT. The chain combines TRBV6-2 or TRBV6-3 with TRBJ2-2; 7 bases align to TRBD1. CDR1 MNHEY and CDR2 SVGEGT come from the germline V gene. The CDR3 runs 19 residues. V trimming: 3 bases; J trimming: 1 base; junction bases outside the gene matches: 14.